The 17 T cell receptor beta chains given below trace back to one sample, sequenced in a study of lymphopenia after photon versus proton radiotherapy. The protocol was immunoSEQ multiplex PCR, while the TCRdb copy is restricted to in-frame clones and leaves out a portion. The sample consists of around 20,000 clones, 75% to 90% of them appearing once. Sample: peripheral blood, taken from a patient treated with photon-based radiotherapy. The receptors come from a man in his 60s with pancreatic cancer.

V gene TRBV7-9 combines with J gene TRBJ1-1; tentative D call: TRBD1 (6 bases). Between the trimmed V and J ends, which lost 0 bases and 10 bases, there was a span of 12 bases. Germline assignment: CDR1 SEHNR and CDR2 FQNEAQ (reference sequence). This CDR3 has 13 residues. CDR3 DNA: TGTGCCAGCAGCTTAGCCCATCGGGGGGCAGCTTTCTTT. Protein sequence: CASSLAHRGAAFF.

This clone has just one count. This rearrangement joins TRBV7-9 to TRBJ1-2, with no clear D. The germline V gene encodes CDR1 SEHNR and CDR2 FQNEAQ (reference sequence). The CDR3 has 16 amino acids. V was trimmed by 1 base and J by 2 bases, leaving 14 bases between them. This CDR3 is CASSLVARKPNYGYTF. The CDR3 nucleotides are TGTGCCAGCAGCTTAGTCGCGAGAAAACCCAACTATGGCTACACCTTC.

The chain has TRBV6-5 and TRBJ1-2; D not certain. The germline CDR1 and CDR2 sequences are MNHEY and SVGAGI. V dropped 7 bases and J dropped 2 bases, with 8 bases sitting between them. This CDR3 spans 12 amino acids. DNA of the CDR3: TGTGCCAGCAAGGACGGGAACTATGGCTACACCTTC. Encoded protein: CASKDGNYGYTF.

This clone was observed once. The genes are TRBV27 and TRBJ1-2; the D gene is possibly TRBD1 (5 bases). V shed 0 bases and J shed 7 bases, with 9 bases lying between them. The CDR3 sequence is 13 residues long. Germline CDR1 and CDR2: MNHEY and SMNVEV (reference sequence). The CDR3 DNA sequence: TGTGCCAGCAGTTTATCGTCCCAGGGTGGCTACACCTTC. This encodes CASSLSSQGGYTF.

V gene TRBV6-1 combines with J gene TRBJ2-7; D is undetermined. CDR3 size: 14 residues. V was trimmed by 2 bases and J by 6 bases, leaving 14 bases between them. Germline CDR1 and CDR2: MNHNS and SASEGT. The DNA of the CDR3 is TGTGCCAGCAGTGAACGGTCCCATACGAGCGAGCAGTACTTC. The encoded protein is CASSERSHTSEQYF.

V is TRBV10-2 and J is TRBJ1-3; D is undetermined. Per the germline V gene, CDR1 is WSHSY and CDR2 is SAAADI. V lost 9 bases to trimming and J lost 0 bases, with 12 bases between them. CDR3 size: 14 residues. The CDR3 loop is CASSYTNSGNTIYF. The CDR3 DNA follows: TGCGCCAGTTCTTACACCAACTCTGGAAACACCATATATTTT.

The V call is TRBV29-1, the J call TRBJ1-5, with D tentatively TRBD1 (6 bases). Germline V gene sequence: CDR1 SQVTM, CDR2 ANQGSEA. With 6 bases removed from V and 3 bases from J, the gap between germline ends came to 12 bases. CDR3 size: 13 residues. CDR3: CSVRDNHNQPQHF. CDR3 coding DNA: TGCAGCGTCCGGGACAACCACAATCAGCCCCAGCATTTT.

This clone was counted a few times. This chain links TRBV27 with TRBJ1-6, with 7 bases aligning to TRBD1. From germline, CDR1 is MNHEY and CDR2 SMNVEV (reference sequence). CDR3 length equals 18 residues. V lost 2 bases and J lost 0; bases outside the gene matches: 7. The CDR3 nucleotides read TGTGCCAGCAGTTTAGGACAGGCGAGGAGCTCCTATAATTCACCCCTCCACTTT. Its protein is CASSLGQARSSYNSPLHF.

This clone was seen once. The V gene is TRBV6-6, the J gene TRBJ2-7; TRBD2 might be the D (6 bases). Germline V CDR1 and CDR2: MNHNY, SVGAGI (reference sequence). This CDR3 has 15 amino acids. V was trimmed by 6 bases and J by 7 bases, leaving 22 bases between them. The CDR3: CASREGGWGRSEQYF. The CDR3 DNA is TGTGCCAGCAGGGAGGGTGGTTGGGGCCGCTCTGAGCAGTACTTC.

The rearrangement links TRBV29-1 to TRBJ2-4; D gene ambiguous. The V gene lost 0 bases and the J gene lost 0 bases, with 6 bases spanning the gap. From germline, CDR1 is SQVTM and CDR2 ANQGSEA. CDR3 length: 14 residues. In nucleotides, the CDR3 is TGCAGCGTTGAAGATCGACTAGCCAAAAACATTCAGTACTTC. Its translation is CSVEDRLAKNIQYF.

The chain joins TRBV15 to TRBJ2-2, with unresolved D. The CDR3 has 17 amino acids. Trimming cost V 0 bases and J 6 bases, with 17 bases left between them. Germline CDR1 is LNHNV and CDR2 is YYDKDF (reference sequence). CDR3 residues: CATSREYSQLGPGELFF. CDR3 sequence (DNA): TGTGCCACCAGCAGAGAATATAGCCAATTAGGACCCGGGGAGCTGTTTTTT.

This rearrangement joins TRBV7-9 to TRBJ1-1; D gene unclear. Germline CDR1 SEHNR, CDR2 FQNEAQ (reference sequence). Trimming took 1 base from V and 4 from J, leaving 7 bases between them. This CDR3 has 13 residues. The CDR3 DNA follows: TGTGCCAGCAGCTTAGTTTTGTTCACTGAAGCTTTCTTT. It translates to CASSLVLFTEAFF.

The V gene is TRBV5-4, the J gene TRBJ1-1; no firm D call. CDR1 and CDR2 from the germline V gene are SGHNT and YYREEE (reference sequence). The CDR3 runs to 11 residues. Trimming removed 4 bases at V and 1 base at J, with 2 bases between. DNA for the CDR3: TGTGCCAGCAGCAGGAACACTGAAGCTTTCTTT. Translated: CASSRNTEAFF.

V and J are TRBV6-6 and TRBJ2-5, with 11 nucleotides matching TRBD2. The CDR3 runs to 15 residues. The V and J ends lost 6 bases and 2 bases, in that order; junction bases with no gene match: 5. Germline loops: CDR1 MNHNY, CDR2 SVGAGI (reference sequence). The CDR3 DNA reads TGTGCCAGCAGACGGGGACTAGCGGCGCAAGAGACCCAGTACTTC. Translating it yields CASRRGLAAQETQYF.

This rearrangement joins TRBV18 to TRBJ2-5; no firm D call. The CDR3 length is 13 residues. The ends were cut back, 3 bases at V and 2 bases at J, with 7 bases in the middle. Germline lookup yields CDR1 KGHSH and CDR2 LQKENI. The CDR3 loop reads CASSPTMQETQYF. Written as DNA, the CDR3 is TGTGCCAGCTCACCTACGATGCAAGAGACCCAGTACTTC.

The chain carries TRBV5-1 and TRBJ1-2; D is unresolved. V was trimmed by 5 bases and J by 8 bases, leaving 19 bases between them. Germline-derived CDR1 and CDR2 are SGHRS and YFSETQ. The CDR3 loop spans 14 amino acids. CDR3 in DNA: TGCGCCAGCAGTTTCGACCCCAACGTTTACGGCTACACCTTC. It encodes CASSFDPNVYGYTF.

The rearrangement links TRBV4-3 to TRBJ2-5; D could derive from TRBD1 or TRBD2 (5 bases each). The J call may be wrong; the DNA end is better matched by TRBJ2-7. The CDR3 loop spans 16 amino acids. CDR1 LGHNA and CDR2 YSLEER come from the germline V gene. The CDR3 here is CASSQDSRGEGYEQYF. CDR3 in DNA: TGCGCCAGCAGCCAAGATTCACGGGGTGAGGGGTACGAGCAGTACTTC.